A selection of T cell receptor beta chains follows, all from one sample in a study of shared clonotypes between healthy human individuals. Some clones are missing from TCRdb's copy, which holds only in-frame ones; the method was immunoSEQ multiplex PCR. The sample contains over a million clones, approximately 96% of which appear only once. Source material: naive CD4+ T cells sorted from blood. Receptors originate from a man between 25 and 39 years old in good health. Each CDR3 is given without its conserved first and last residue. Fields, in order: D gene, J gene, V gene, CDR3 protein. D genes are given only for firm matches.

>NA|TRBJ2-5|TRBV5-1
ASRFRTGPGETQY
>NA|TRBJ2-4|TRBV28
ASRETDKNIQY
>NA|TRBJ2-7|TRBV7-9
ASSLVPGNYEQY
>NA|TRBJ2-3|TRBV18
ASSPRRGQADTQY
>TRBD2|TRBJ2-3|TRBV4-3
ASSQGRTSGKADTQY
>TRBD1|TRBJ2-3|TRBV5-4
ASSEPGQGAGTQY
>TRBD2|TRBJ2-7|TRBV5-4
ASTPGLAGDEQY
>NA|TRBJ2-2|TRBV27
ASSLWGQNTGELF
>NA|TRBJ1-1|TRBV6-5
ASSYGLARTEAF
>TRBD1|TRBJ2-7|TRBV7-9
ASRGQGNYEQY
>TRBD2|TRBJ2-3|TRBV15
ATSTLAGGTDTQY
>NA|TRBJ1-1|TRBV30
AWSVESNTEAF
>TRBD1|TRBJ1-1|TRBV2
ASSQGATEAF
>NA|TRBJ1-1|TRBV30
AWSEGGGNTEAF
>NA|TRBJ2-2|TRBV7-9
ASSLARELF
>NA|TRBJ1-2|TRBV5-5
ASTLGQANYGYT
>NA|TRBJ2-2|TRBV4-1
ASSQARSTGELF
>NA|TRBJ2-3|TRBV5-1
ASSMSGASTDTQY
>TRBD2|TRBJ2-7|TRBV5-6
ASSGGTSGIYEQY